Presented here are 22 T cell receptor beta chains from one specimen sequenced in a study of regulatory T cells in long-lasting Graves disease. CDR3-region Arm-PCR and iRepertoire HTBI primers produced the TCR beta libraries. TCRdb re-analysed the multiplex PCR reads in MiXCR, keeping a single row per CDR3 protein. In the table there are about 220,000 distinct CDR3 sequences, 15% to 20% of which are singletons. Time point denoted: newly diagnosed GD, antithyroid drugs for less than 3 months. Making the TCR library involved RNA that had been extracted from PBMCs. This sample also belongs to another study, concerning T cells in Graves' hyperthyroidism and ophthalmopathy.

The input for sequencing was peripheral blood mononuclear cells (PBMCs), taken at new diagnosis, from a patient treated with antithyroid drugs. The receptors here all came from a woman aged 25 to 39 with Graves disease.

This clonotype was picked up many times. The J gene is TRBJ1-2, the V gene TRBV6-5; the D is unclear. The V and J ends lost 0 bases and 8 bases respectively, with 10 bases between them. The CDR3 loop spans 13 amino acids. Germline assignment: CDR1 MNHEY and CDR2 SVGAGI. CDR3 DNA: TGTGCCAGCAGTTACTCGACATCGATAGGCTACACCTTC. Amino acid sequence: CASSYSTSIGYTF.

This clonotype was detected ten times or more. The chain couples TRBV28 to TRBJ2-1; 12 nucleotides align to TRBD1. Trimming at V came to 6 bases and at J to 9 bases, leaving 9 bases not matched to a gene. Germline lookup yields CDR1 MDHEN and CDR2 SYDVKM. CDR3 length: 15 residues. In nucleotides, the CDR3 is TGTGCCAGCAGAATACCGGGACAGGGGGCTGTTGAGCAGTTCTTC. Encoded protein: CASRIPGQGAVEQFF.

As concerns this clonotype: Only one base separates this from a far larger clonotype, so it likely reflects a read error. The V and J genes are TRBV11-2 and TRBJ2-7; TRBD2 aligns across 9 bases. The end of the DNA fits TRBJ2-3 better, so the J call may be wrong. The CDR3 loop spans 17 amino acids. Germline loops: CDR1 SGHAT, CDR2 FQNNGV. CDR3: CASSPTATSGLPVTQYF. The CDR3 region has the DNA TGTGCCAGCAGCCCGACGGCGACTAGCGGCCTCCCAGTTACGCAGTATTTT.

This clonotype was seen a handful of times. A read error may be the cause here, since a much bigger clone is one base away. The genes are TRBV28 and TRBJ2-1; no reliable D call. V was shortened by 2 bases and J by 10 bases, with 15 bases between the two germline ends. CDR1 and CDR2 from the germline V gene are MDHEN and SYDVKM. This CDR3 comprises 14 residues. The CDR3 nucleotides are TGTGCCAGCAGTTTAATGGAAGATTCTCGCGAGCAGTTCTTC. This sequence encodes CASSLMEDSREQFF.

This clonotype was observed many times. This chain connects TRBV5-5 to TRBJ1-6; D may be TRBD1 (5 bases). Germline V gene data show CDR1 as SGHKS and CDR2 as YYEKEE (reference sequence). The CDR3 has 14 amino acids. Trimming stripped 0 bases from V and 10 bases from J, with 11 bases between. The CDR3 sequence: CASSLDQGASPLHF. The CDR3 nucleotides are TGTGCCAGCAGCTTGGACCAGGGAGCCTCACCCCTCCACTTT.

This clonotype has just one count. The genes are TRBV29-1 and TRBJ1-2, with D unresolved. The V end was cut by 0 bases, the J end by 0 bases, with 11 bases between. Germline CDR1 SQVTM, CDR2 ANQGSEA. This CDR3 spans 15 amino acids. The CDR3 loop reads CSVEDTKTANYGYTF. The CDR3 DNA sequence: TGCAGCGTTGAAGATACCAAAACCGCTAACTATGGCTACACCTTC.

CDR3 region: CASSSAGGAILNYGYTF. CDR3 nucleotides: TGTGCCAGCAGTTCCGCCGGAGGGGCGATCCTTAACTATGGCTACACCTTC. The V call is TRBV28, the J call TRBJ1-2, with TRBD1 as a possible D gene (5 bases). CDR1 is MDHEN, CDR2 SYDVKM, per germline. Trimming shortened V by 4 bases and J by 1 base, and 19 bases separated the two germline ends. This CDR3 is 17 amino acids long.

This clonotype occurred many times. The rearrangement links TRBV28 to TRBJ2-3; 10 positions agree with TRBD1. Germline CDR1 reads MDHEN; CDR2 reads SYDVKM. The ends lost 1 base at V and 1 base at J; junction bases unmatched: 2. The CDR3 has 16 amino acids. The CDR3 sequence: CASSLSGTGGTDTQYF. As DNA, the CDR3 is TGTGCCAGCAGTTTATCCGGGACAGGGGGCACAGATACGCAGTATTTT.

The sample holds many counts of this clonotype. CDR3 bases: TGTGCCAGCAGGAACAGGGACAGCGGGGAGCTGTTTTTT. Encoded protein: CASRNRDSGELFF. J is TRBJ2-2 and V is TRBV11-3, with TRBD1 matching 7 bases. Germline-derived CDR1 and CDR2 are SGHNT and YENEEA. The CDR3 length is 13 residues. V lost 6 bases and J lost 7; bases outside the gene matches: 5.

The V and J genes are TRBV2 and TRBJ1-2; 8 nucleotides agree with TRBD1. This CDR3 contains 18 residues. With 3 bases clipped from V and 4 bases from J, the junction kept 16 bases outside the gene matches. Germline V CDR1 and CDR2: SNHLY, FYNNEI. The chain's CDR3 is CASSEGMDREKGLYGYTF. The CDR3 nucleotides are TGTGCCAGCAGTGAGGGGATGGACAGGGAGAAGGGGCTCTATGGCTACACCTTC.

In its sample, this clonotype was seen many times. This chain connects TRBV2 to TRBJ2-7, with TRBD1 matching over 7 bases. CDR1 and CDR2 from the germline V gene are SNHLY and FYNNEI. This CDR3 is 15 amino acids long. Trimming cost V 3 bases and J 5 bases; bases outside gene matches: 10. CDR3 DNA: TGTGCCAGCAGTGAGATTTCCTTCGACAGGGACGAGCAGTACTTC. This codes for CASSEISFDRDEQYF.

A word on this clonotype: This could be a read error, since a much larger clone is one nucleotide away. This sequence joins TRBV5-5 and TRBJ2-1; D may be TRBD1 or TRBD2 (5 bases each). This CDR3 has 13 residues. Germline CDR1 reads SGHKS; CDR2 reads YYEKEE (reference sequence). DNA of the CDR3: TGTGCCAGCAGCGGGGGAGACTACAATGAGCAGGTCTTC. Protein product: CASSGGDYNEQVF.

This clonotype was found a few times. The gene calls are TRBV6-5 and TRBJ1-2; D is ambiguous. Trimming left V 0 bases short and J 2 bases short, with 10 bases between. CDR3 size: 15 residues. The germline CDR1 and CDR2 sequences are MNHEY and SVGAGI. The CDR3: CASSYSRSSNYGYTF. CDR3 coding DNA: TGTGCCAGCAGTTACTCGAGGTCGTCGAACTATGGCTACACCTTC.

A remark on this clonotype: With only one base between it and a far larger clone, this is likely a read error. The chain combines TRBV2 with TRBJ1-5, with 11 bases that match TRBD1. CDR1 and CDR2 from the germline V gene are SNHLY and FYNNEI. The CDR3 sequence is 15 residues long. V was clipped by 6 bases and J by 6 bases; unmatched bases: 7. The CDR3 nucleotides are TGTGCCAGCAGCCTCGGACAGGGGGCTTTTCAGCCCCAGCATTTT. This codes for CASSLGQGAFQPQHF.

This chain joins TRBV11-1 and TRBJ2-1; TRBD2 agrees at 8 bases. Germline V gene sequence: CDR1 SGHAT, CDR2 FQDESV (reference sequence). This CDR3 comprises 14 residues. V dropped 2 bases and J dropped 8; count of bases not matched to a gene: 5. CDR3 sequence reads: CASSLKRESDEQFF. The CDR3 region has the DNA TGTGCCAGCAGCTTAAAGCGGGAGAGTGATGAGCAGTTCTTC.

The chain couples TRBV2 to TRBJ2-1, with unresolved D. The J call is uncertain, as TRBJ2-5 better fits the DNA end. Germline values: CDR1 SNHLY, CDR2 FYNNEI. This CDR3 region has 14 residues. The CDR3 DNA reads as TGTGCCAGCAAGGAATCGACGGGTTCAGAGACCCAGTACTTC. Protein: CASKESTGSETQYF.

This clonotype was found many times. The chain joins TRBV12-3 or TRBV12-4 to TRBJ2-1; D is perhaps TRBD2 (7 bases). CDR3 size: 15 residues. Deletions cut 6 bases from V and 0 bases from J, with 12 bases between. The CDR3: CASREGGSSYNEQFF. For the CDR3, the DNA is TGTGCCAGCAGGGAGGGGGGGAGCTCCTACAATGAGCAGTTCTTC.

This clonotype was recorded a few times. This chain links TRBV4-1 with TRBJ1-4; the D is unclear. Germline lookup yields CDR1 MGHRA and CDR2 YSYEKL. The CDR3 length is 12 residues. Trimming took 4 bases from V and 7 from J, leaving 7 bases between them. The CDR3 DNA is TGCGCCAGCAGCCCAGGCTTTGAAAAACTGTTTTTT. It specifies CASSPGFEKLFF.

In DNA, the CDR3 is TGTGCCAGCAGCTTTCTAACAGGGGGGGCTGAAGCTTTCTTT. Protein product: CASSFLTGGAEAFF. This chain connects TRBV11-3 to TRBJ1-1, with 8 positions matching TRBD1. The V gene's germline CDR1 is SGHNT and CDR2 YENEEA. The CDR3 has 14 amino acids. J was trimmed by 6 bases and V by 3 bases; bases with no gene match: 6.

This clonotype came up a few times. This chain links TRBV18 with TRBJ2-1; 14 nucleotides agree with TRBD2. Losses at the gene ends were 5 bases for V and 10 bases for J; bases not matched to a gene: 7. Germline assignment: CDR1 KGHSH and CDR2 LQKENI. This CDR3 is 15 amino acids long. CDR3 in amino acids: CASSNGLAGGPEQFF. CDR3 coding DNA: TGTGCCAGCTCAAACGGACTAGCGGGGGGCCCAGAGCAGTTCTTC.

For the CDR3, the DNA is TGCGCCAGCAGCCAATGGGGACAGGGGGATGAAAAACTGTTTTTT. Translating it yields CASSQWGQGDEKLFF. The V gene is TRBV4-1, the J gene TRBJ1-4; 11 positions agree with TRBD1. Germline V CDR1 and CDR2: MGHRA, YSYEKL. The trim removed 2 bases at V and 6 bases at J, leaving 2 bases unmatched. This CDR3 has 15 amino acids.

This clonotype was observed a handful of times. V is TRBV28 and J is TRBJ1-4; D call uncertain. Trimming pared 6 bases from V and 4 bases from J, leaving 12 bases between. The germline V gene encodes CDR1 MDHEN and CDR2 SYDVKM. The CDR3 is 14 amino acids. The CDR3 DNA sequence: TGTGCCAGCAGCCCCCGGCTATTTAATGAAAAACTGTTTTTT. This codes for CASSPRLFNEKLFF.